This TCR beta chain was found in a study of PD-1 blockade in classical Hodgkin lymphoma. Using immunoSEQ multiplex PCR, the repertoire was profiled, and TCRdb retains in-frame clones only, with some absent. This sample has some 84,000 clones, with around 90% found just once. Points on this clone: No antigen is known for it.

Whole-study findings and limits: Anyone who began nivolumab under 1 year after ASCT was excluded. Newly diagnosed patients had diversity similar to the baseline diversity of complete responders.

Germline lookup yields CDR1 SGHNT and CDR2 YYREEE (reference sequence). The CDR3 extends over 14 amino acids. V lost 0 bases, J lost 8 bases, and 11 bases lay in between. Every patient had relapsed following autologous stem cell transplantation, and cohorts differed in brentuximab vedotin exposure. Patients' outcomes at their best amounted to complete response, partial response or progressive disease. Sequences were derived from peripheral blood mononuclear cells (PBMCs), sampled before the second cycle of nivolumab. This rearrangement joins TRBV5-4 to TRBJ1-4, with a tentative D call TRBD1 (5 bases). The clonotype was recovered from a human donor with classical Hodgkin lymphoma. CDR3 amino acids: CASSLGQGYEKLFF. The CDR3 DNA reads TGTGCCAGCAGCTTGGGGCAGGGCTACGAAAAACTGTTTTTT.